Listed below are T cell receptor beta chains from one sample, sequenced in a study of blood T cell repertoires in COVID-19. Profiling relied on immunoSEQ multiplex PCR, and the TCRdb table lists in-frame clones only, not all of them. The table shows 200,000 to 250,000 clones, with roughly nine tenths occurring only once. Source material: peripheral blood. These receptors were collected from a man between 60 and 75 years old who had recovered from COVID-19. Both conserved end residues are trimmed from each CDR3. D genes are given only for firm matches.

TRBJ2-7	NA	TRBV29-1	SVADVGGGEQY
TRBJ2-7	NA	TRBV4-2	ASSQDSRRAYEQY
TRBJ1-5	TRBD1	TRBV19	ASSVLRQGNQPQH
TRBJ1-1	NA	TRBV4-3	ASSQDRRGAF
TRBJ2-5	TRBD2	TRBV19	ASSPKTSGGSGTQY
TRBJ2-6	NA	TRBV6-5	ASRGQGPGANVLT
TRBJ2-1	NA	TRBV3-1/TRBV3-2	ASSQGGQDVKGNEQF
TRBJ1-4	TRBD1	TRBV5-5	ASSFRLGRDRNEKLF
TRBJ2-7	TRBD1	TRBV2	ASSGGQGSYEQY
TRBJ1-1	TRBD1	TRBV5-5	ASSQWTGARTEAF
TRBJ2-2	TRBD2	TRBV6-1	ASSDRGLGNTGELF
TRBJ2-5	TRBD2	TRBV5-4	ASSLEGGGAKTQY
TRBJ2-7	NA	TRBV2	ASSLGGWGVYEQY
TRBJ2-1	TRBD1	TRBV19	ASSMALGGAYNEQF
TRBJ2-5	TRBD2	TRBV15	ATSTTGGSETQY
TRBJ1-2	TRBD1	TRBV27	ASSSRTRTGQANYGYT
TRBJ2-7	NA	TRBV4-3	ASSQDLRAYEQY
TRBJ2-7	NA	TRBV12-3/TRBV12-4	ASSPTGLEQY
TRBJ1-1	TRBD1	TRBV18	ASSRDRQNTEAF
TRBJ2-7	TRBD2	TRBV29-1	SVQLLAGGYEQY
TRBJ2-7	NA	TRBV28	ASKRSRTSYEQY
TRBJ1-2	TRBD1	TRBV7-2	ASSLGQGRYGYT
TRBJ2-2	NA	TRBV24-1	ATSDLADRPNTGELF
TRBJ1-5	NA	TRBV5-8	ASSRGGVSNQPQH
TRBJ1-4	NA	TRBV5-4	ASSSGGAGTNEKLF
TRBJ2-7	NA	TRBV28	ASRGGIAVSYEQY
TRBJ2-4	TRBD1	TRBV19	ASSTTGLNIQY
TRBJ1-1	NA	TRBV29-1	SVQEVMNTEAF
TRBJ1-5	TRBD1	TRBV11-3	ASSSGQAFEFSNQPQH
TRBJ2-7	NA	TRBV6-1	ASSEAGHYEQY
TRBJ1-2	TRBD1	TRBV5-1	ASSLTGGVSYGYT
TRBJ2-7	NA	TRBV5-1	ASSLVAGSYEQY
TRBJ1-2	NA	TRBV9	ASSVGGSYYGYT
TRBJ1-2	NA	TRBV2	ASSERGYGYT
TRBJ2-3	NA	TRBV30	AWSGGSTDTQY